The text below deals with one TCR beta chain. Its antigen remains unidentified. No base quality values were provided; no much bigger clone lies one nucleotide off. Taken from the germline V gene, the CDR1 and CDR2 loops are SGDLS and YYNGEE. There are 13 amino acids in the CDR3, from cysteine to phenylalanine inclusive. Of all the DNA, just the CDR3 is kept, 39 bases in frame from base 1. Germline trimming amounts to 1 base on V and 6 bases on J, with 1 as the count of junction bases outside the gene matches. Each collaborating institution followed its own protocols to collect whole blood in K2EDTA tubes. For TCRbeta analysis, collaborators shipped samples as frozen whole blood, isolated PBMCs, or DNA extracted from either of those sample types. The data belong to a study of blood T cell repertoires in COVID-19 (dated by TCRdb to 2020 to 2022). About the investigation overall: Samples from collaborators originated in the United States, Italy and Spain and spanned both the acute and convalescent phases of COVID-19. Where available, HLA class I and class II types were taken from metadata supplied by the sample provider and were not determined by assay-based typing. The repertoires were made available in a free public database intended to serve as a resource for research on the immune response to SARS-CoV-2. The dataset comprised deeply sampled blood TCRbeta repertoires from subjects exposed to, actively infected with, or recovered from COVID-19. Samples were obtained from the ongoing ImmuneRACE study (first 160 participants) and from 1,254 subjects provided by 6 global collaborators. The sample metadata nearly always contained a de-identified subject ID, COVID-19 status, age in years and sex. The prospective study material was composed of cDNA or gDNA derived from T cells, B-cell-depleted T cells, or PBMCs.

The immunoSEQ Assay, a bias-controlled multiplex PCR, was used to amplify TCRbeta CDR3 regions from genomic DNA. The authors' pipeline ran thus. The number of nucleated cells in each sample was estimated by amplification of reference gene primers within the assay. To quantify the absolute abundance of each unique TCRbeta CDR3 rearrangement, sequence reads were collapsed and filtered. For each sample, productive Simpson clonality was calculated by taking the square root of Simpson's diversity index across productive rearrangements. Drawn from immuneACCESS, this table holds only the in-frame rearrangements with V and J called that TCRdb kept. Clones are partly lost; checked studies trace under half to an unresolved V gene and leave the rest unexplained. V and J calls and clone size come straight from that table; D and trimming were deduced from the DNA. In this sample the table shows about 42,000 clones, 80% to 90% of which occur a single time. The ten largest clones represent around 6.2% of the sample.

The full study reports these points: How much clinical and demographic metadata was included differed by source and by participant, and the metadata was provided uncurated.

The sequenced material came from peripheral blood. The chain uses TRBV9 and TRBJ2-3; TRBD2 aligns with 8 central bases. The source of this sequence is a human donor in a cohort sampled during active COVID-19. This receptor carries the CDR3 CASSVPSGDTQYF. The nucleotide sequence reads as follows: TGTGCCAGCAGCGTACCTAGCGGGGATACGCAGTATTTT.